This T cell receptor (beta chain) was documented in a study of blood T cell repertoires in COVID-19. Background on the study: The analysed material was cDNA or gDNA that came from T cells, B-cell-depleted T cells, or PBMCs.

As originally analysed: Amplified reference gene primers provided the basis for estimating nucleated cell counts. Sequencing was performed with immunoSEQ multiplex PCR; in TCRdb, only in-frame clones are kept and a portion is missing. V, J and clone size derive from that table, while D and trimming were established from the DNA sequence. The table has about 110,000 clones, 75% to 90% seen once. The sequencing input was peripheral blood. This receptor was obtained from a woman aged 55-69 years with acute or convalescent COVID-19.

The CDR3 region has the DNA TGTGCCAGTGGGGAGGTTAACTATGGCTACACCTTC. It translates to CASGEVNYGYTF. The chain employs TRBV19 and TRBJ1-2; D ambiguous. CDR3 length equals 12 residues. V was clipped by 8 bases and J by 1 base, with 8 bases between them. Germline CDR1 reads LNHDA; CDR2 reads SQIVND (reference sequence).